This TCR beta chain was observed in a study of siplizumab effects on memory and regulatory T cells. Study findings and constraints: Siplizumab significantly decreased alloreactive sequences from unstimulated CD4+ memory cells. Roughly 80-95% of dividing CD4+ or CD8+ clones were without an attributable naive or memory phenotype. Suppressive capability of dividing Tregs from siplizumab cultures went unverified.

Trimming took 3 bases from V and 3 from J; bases not matched to a gene: 5. The CDR3 has 14 residues. Germline V gives CDR1 MNHEY, CDR2 SMNVEV (reference sequence). Comment on this clone: The target antigen is unknown.

Per sample, approximately 10^5 TCR templates underwent assay. Repertoires were generated with immunoSEQ multiplex PCR, while TCRdb's copy carries only in-frame clones and drops some. Seen here are tens of thousands of clones, 96% observed once, and the top ten hold 0.095%. This clonotype was sampled from a human donor in good health. This chain connects TRBV27 to TRBJ2-7; TRBD1 matches at 7 bases. Material: naive CD8+ T cells sorted from blood. CDR3 protein: CASSLGQSLYEQYF. The CDR3 DNA reads TGTGCCAGCAGTTTGGGACAGAGCCTCTACGAGCAGTACTTC.